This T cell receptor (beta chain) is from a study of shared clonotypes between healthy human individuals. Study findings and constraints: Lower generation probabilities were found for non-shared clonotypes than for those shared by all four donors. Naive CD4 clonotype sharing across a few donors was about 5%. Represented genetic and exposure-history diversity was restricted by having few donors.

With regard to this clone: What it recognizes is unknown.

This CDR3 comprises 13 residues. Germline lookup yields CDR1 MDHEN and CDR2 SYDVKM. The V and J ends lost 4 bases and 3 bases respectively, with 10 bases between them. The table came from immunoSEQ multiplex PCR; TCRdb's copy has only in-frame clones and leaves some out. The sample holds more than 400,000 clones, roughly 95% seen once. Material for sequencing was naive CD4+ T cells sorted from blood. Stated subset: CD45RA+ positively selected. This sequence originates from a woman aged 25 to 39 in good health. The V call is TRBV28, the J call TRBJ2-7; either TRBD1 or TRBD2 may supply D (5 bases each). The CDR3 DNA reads TGTGCCAGCAGTTCAGGGAGTTTCTACGAGCAGTACTTC. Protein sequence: CASSSGSFYEQYF.